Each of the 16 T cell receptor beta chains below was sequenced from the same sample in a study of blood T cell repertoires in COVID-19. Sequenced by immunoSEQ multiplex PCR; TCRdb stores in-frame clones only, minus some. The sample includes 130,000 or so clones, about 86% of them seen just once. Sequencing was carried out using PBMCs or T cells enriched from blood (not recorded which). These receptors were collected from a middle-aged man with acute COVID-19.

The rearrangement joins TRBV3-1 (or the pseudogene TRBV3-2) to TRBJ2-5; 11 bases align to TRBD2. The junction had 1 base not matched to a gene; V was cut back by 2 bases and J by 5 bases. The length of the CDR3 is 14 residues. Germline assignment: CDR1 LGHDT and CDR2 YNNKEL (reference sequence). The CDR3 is CASSQLAGGETQYF. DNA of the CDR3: TGTGCCAGCAGCCAACTAGCGGGAGGCGAGACCCAGTACTTC.

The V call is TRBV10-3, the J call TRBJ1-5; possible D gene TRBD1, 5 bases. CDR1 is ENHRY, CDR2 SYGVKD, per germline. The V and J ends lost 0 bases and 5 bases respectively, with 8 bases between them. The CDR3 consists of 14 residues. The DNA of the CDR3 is TGTGCCATCAGTGAGTCCAGGGACTATCAGCCCCAGCATTTT. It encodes CAISESRDYQPQHF.

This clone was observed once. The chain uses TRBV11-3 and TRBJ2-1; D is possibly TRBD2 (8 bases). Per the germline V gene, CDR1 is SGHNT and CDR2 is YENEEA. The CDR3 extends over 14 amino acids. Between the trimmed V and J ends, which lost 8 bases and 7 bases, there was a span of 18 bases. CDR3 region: CASGISGTVNEQFF. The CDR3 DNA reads TGTGCCAGCGGAATTAGCGGGACAGTAAATGAGCAGTTCTTC.

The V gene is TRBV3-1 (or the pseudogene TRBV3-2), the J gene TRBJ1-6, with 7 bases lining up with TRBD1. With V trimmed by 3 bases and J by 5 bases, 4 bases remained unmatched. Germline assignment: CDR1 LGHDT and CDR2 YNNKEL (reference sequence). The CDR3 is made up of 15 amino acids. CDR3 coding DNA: TGTGCCAGCAGCCACCACGGGACAGATAATTCACCCCTCCACTTT. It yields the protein CASSHHGTDNSPLHF.

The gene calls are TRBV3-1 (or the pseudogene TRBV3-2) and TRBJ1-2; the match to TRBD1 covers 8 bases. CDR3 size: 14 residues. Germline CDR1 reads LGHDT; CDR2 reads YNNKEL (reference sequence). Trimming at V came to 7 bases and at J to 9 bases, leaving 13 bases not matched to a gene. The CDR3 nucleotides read TGTGCCAGCACTGCTTCAGGGGGCGCTAGTAGCTACACCTTC. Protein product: CASTASGGASSYTF.

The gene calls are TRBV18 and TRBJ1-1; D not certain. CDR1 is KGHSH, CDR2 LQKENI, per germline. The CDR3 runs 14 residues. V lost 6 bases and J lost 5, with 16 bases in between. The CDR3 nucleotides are TGTGCCAGCTCCCCCCCAGGAGGGCGGACTGAAGCTTTCTTT. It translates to CASSPPGGRTEAFF.

The CDR3 DNA follows: TGTGCCGGCGCCCTTTTGGAGGGAGGGAATTCACCCCTCCACTTT. The encoded protein is CAGALLEGGNSPLHF. The V call is TRBV6-5, the J call TRBJ1-6; D remains ambiguous. Germline V gives CDR1 MNHEY, CDR2 SVGAGI. This CDR3 has 15 amino acids. V gave up 11 bases and J gave up 7 bases, with 21 bases separating them.

For the CDR3, the DNA is TGTGCCAGCAGTTTCGGGGGGCTGGGTGGCTACACCTTC. This encodes CASSFGGLGGYTF. The genes are TRBV12-3 or TRBV12-4 and TRBJ1-2; TRBD1 is a possible D gene (6 bases). V was pared by 3 bases and J by 7 bases, with 12 bases between. This CDR3 has 13 residues.

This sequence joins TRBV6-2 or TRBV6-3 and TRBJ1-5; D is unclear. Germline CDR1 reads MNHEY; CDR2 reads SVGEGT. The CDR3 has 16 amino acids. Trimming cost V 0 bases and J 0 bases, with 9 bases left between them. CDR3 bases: TGTGCCAGCAGTTACTCGGCAGTATCTAGCAATCAGCCCCAGCATTTT. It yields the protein CASSYSAVSSNQPQHF.

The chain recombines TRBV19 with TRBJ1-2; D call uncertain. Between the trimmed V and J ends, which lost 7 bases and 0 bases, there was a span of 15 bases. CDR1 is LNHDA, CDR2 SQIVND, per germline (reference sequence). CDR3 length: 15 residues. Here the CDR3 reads CASNPLTEANYGYTF. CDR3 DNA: TGTGCCAGTAACCCATTAACTGAAGCTAACTATGGCTACACCTTC.

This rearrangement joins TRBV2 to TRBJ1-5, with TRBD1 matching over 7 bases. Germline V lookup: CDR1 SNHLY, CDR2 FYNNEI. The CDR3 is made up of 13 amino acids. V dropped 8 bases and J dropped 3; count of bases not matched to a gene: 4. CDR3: CASGQALNQPQHF. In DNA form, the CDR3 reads TGTGCCAGCGGACAGGCCCTCAATCAGCCCCAGCATTTT.

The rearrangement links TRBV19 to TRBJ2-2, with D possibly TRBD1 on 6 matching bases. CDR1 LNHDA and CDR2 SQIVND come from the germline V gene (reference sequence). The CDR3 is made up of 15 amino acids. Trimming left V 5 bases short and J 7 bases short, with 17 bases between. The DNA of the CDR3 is TGTGCCAGTAGTGCCAGGGACAATAACTACGGGGAGCTGTTTTTT. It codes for CASSARDNNYGELFF.

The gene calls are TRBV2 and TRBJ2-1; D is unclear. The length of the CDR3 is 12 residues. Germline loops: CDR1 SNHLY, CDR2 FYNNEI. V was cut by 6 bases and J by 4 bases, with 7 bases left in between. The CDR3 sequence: CASSSQYNEQFF. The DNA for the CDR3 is TGTGCCAGCAGCTCTCAGTACAATGAGCAGTTCTTC.

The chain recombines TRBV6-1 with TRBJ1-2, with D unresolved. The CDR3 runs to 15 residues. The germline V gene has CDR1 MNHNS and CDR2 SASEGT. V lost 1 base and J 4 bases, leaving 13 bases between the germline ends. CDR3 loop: CASSEGPGIVYGYTF. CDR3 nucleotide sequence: TGTGCCAGCAGTGAAGGGCCGGGAATTGTCTATGGCTACACCTTC.

CDR3 nucleotide sequence: TGCGCCAGCAGCTTGGCCATTGGACAGGGTTATGGCTACACCTTC. It yields the protein CASSLAIGQGYGYTF. The rearrangement links TRBV5-1 to TRBJ1-2; 8 bases map to TRBD1. CDR1 is SGHRS and CDR2 is YFSETQ in the germline V gene. J lost 5 bases, V lost 0 bases, and 6 bases had no gene match. The CDR3 consists of 15 residues.

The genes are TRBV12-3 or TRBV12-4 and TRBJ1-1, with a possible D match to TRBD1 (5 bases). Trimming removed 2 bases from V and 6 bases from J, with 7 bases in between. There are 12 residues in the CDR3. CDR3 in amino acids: CASSLRGPEAFF. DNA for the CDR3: TGTGCCAGCAGTTTAAGGGGTCCTGAAGCTTTCTTT.